This TCR beta chain was sequenced during a study of cytomegalovirus exposure and HLA in healthy donors. Study results and caveats: Upon later analysis, HLA-associated TCR beta chains proved more clonally expanded than other, equally common chains.

The CDR3 sequence is 16 residues long. Germline-derived CDR1 and CDR2 are SGHTA and FQGNSA. Trimming at V came to 5 bases and at J to 4 bases, leaving 8 bases not matched to a gene. Details on this clone: Its antigen is unknown.

In the PCR, 60 Vbeta and 13 Jbeta primers were used. The method was immunoSEQ multiplex PCR; TCRdb's version includes in-frame clones alone and lacks a portion of them. The sample holds under 200,000 clones; approximately 82% are singletons and the top ten take 8.5%. Sequencing was carried out using PBMCs. The source of this sequence is a male donor in good health and CMV-seropositive. V is TRBV7-2 and J is TRBJ1-5, with TRBD1 identical over 10 bases. The CDR3 DNA reads TGTGCCAGCAGCGGGGGACAGGGGATAAGAAATCAGCCCCAGCATTTT. It specifies CASSGGQGIRNQPQHF.